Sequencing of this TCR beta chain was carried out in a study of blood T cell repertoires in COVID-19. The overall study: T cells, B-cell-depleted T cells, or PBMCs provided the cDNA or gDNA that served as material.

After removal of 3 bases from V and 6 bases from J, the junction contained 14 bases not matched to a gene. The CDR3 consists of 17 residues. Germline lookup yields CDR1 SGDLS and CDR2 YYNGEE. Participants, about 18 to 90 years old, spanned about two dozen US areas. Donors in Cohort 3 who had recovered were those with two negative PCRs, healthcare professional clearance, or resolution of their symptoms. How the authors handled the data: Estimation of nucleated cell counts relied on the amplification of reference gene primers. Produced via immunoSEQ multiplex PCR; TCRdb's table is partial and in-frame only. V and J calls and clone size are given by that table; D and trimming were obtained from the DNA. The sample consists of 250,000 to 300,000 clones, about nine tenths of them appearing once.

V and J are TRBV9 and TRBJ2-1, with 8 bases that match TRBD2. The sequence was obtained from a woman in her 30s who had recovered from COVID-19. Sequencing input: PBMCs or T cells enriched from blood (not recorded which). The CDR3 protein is CASSAALAAGGGNEQFF. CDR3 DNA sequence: TGTGCCAGCAGCGCAGCCCTAGCGGCGGGAGGTGGCAATGAGCAGTTCTTC.